This T cell receptor (beta chain) is from a study of Ad26.COV2.S vaccination and SARS-CoV-2 variants. Regarding treatment: about 20 received Ad26.COV2.S at low or high dose, single or two shots; several received placebo; per-sample allocation not given. Sampling happened 63 days after the first vaccine or placebo injection. The repertoire was sequenced with immunoSEQ multiplex PCR; TCRdb's copy has only in-frame clones and lacks some. The data contain some 460,000 clones, about nine tenths of them singletons. The receptor was isolated from a person between 18 and 65 years old who received the Ad26.COV2.S COVID-19 vaccine or a placebo. The sample here was peripheral blood, taken in a trial of Ad26.COV2.S vaccine versus placebo.

CDR3 coding DNA: TGCGCCAGCAGCCAAGATGAAGTAGGTAGGGGTCAGCCCCAGCATTTT. Encoded protein: CASSQDEVGRGQPQHF. The chain recombines TRBV4-1 with TRBJ1-5, with TRBD1 as a possible D gene (5 bases). The V end was cut by 0 bases, the J end by 6 bases, with 15 bases between. The germline V gene encodes CDR1 MGHRA and CDR2 YSYEKL. The CDR3 loop spans 16 amino acids.